This is a list of T cell receptor beta chains from one sample in a study of CD8 T cells in Susac syndrome. Each CDR3 protein is one row after TCRdb ran MiXCR on the immunoSEQ multiplex PCR reads. Of about 150,000 distinct CDR3 sequences listed, approximately 94% were seen once; the top ten hold 0.21%. Sequencing used CD8+ T cells from PBMCs. These receptors were taken from a human donor with multiple sclerosis. CDR3s include the opening cysteine and the closing phenylalanine or tryptophan. A D gene is named only where the DNA matches it firmly. Rows give clone size only sometimes, using once, few, many, or a class for an expanded clone.

j_gene: TRBJ2-1
d_gene: TRBD2
abundance: .
v_gene: TRBV5-1
CDR3nt: TGCGCCAGCAGCTCGACTAGCGGGGGACTCCGGGAGCAGTTCTTC
CDR3aa: CASSSTSGGLREQFF

j_gene: TRBJ2-7
d_gene: .
abundance: .
v_gene: TRBV6-1
CDR3nt: TGTGCCAGCAGTGATGTCGGCCGGGCCTACGAGCAGTACTTC
CDR3aa: CASSDVGRAYEQYF

j_gene: TRBJ2-7
d_gene: TRBD2
abundance: few
v_gene: TRBV29-1
CDR3nt: TGCAGCGTTGAAGATGGGAGGGCGTCCGAGCAGTACTTC
CDR3aa: CSVEDGRASEQYF

j_gene: TRBJ1-5
d_gene: .
abundance: .
v_gene: TRBV7-9
CDR3nt: TGTGCCAGCAGCTTGGGACCGCCGTGGGAGCCCCAGCATTTT
CDR3aa: CASSLGPPWEPQHF

j_gene: TRBJ2-5
d_gene: .
abundance: .
v_gene: TRBV20-1
CDR3nt: TGCAGTGCTAGAGATACAGGGAAGGTGTGGCAAGAGACCCAGTACTTC
CDR3aa: CSARDTGKVWQETQYF

j_gene: TRBJ1-1
d_gene: .
abundance: .
v_gene: TRBV20-1
CDR3nt: TGCAGTGCAAAAAAAGGCCGGAGGAAGAACACTGAAGCTTTCTTT
CDR3aa: CSAKKGRRKNTEAFF

j_gene: TRBJ2-5
d_gene: .
abundance: .
v_gene: TRBV25-1
CDR3nt: TGTGCCAGCAGTGATCCGGTGGGGGCGACCCAGTACTTC
CDR3aa: CASSDPVGATQYF

j_gene: TRBJ1-5
d_gene: .
abundance: .
v_gene: TRBV25-1
CDR3nt: TGTGCCAGCAGTGAGGGGGACGGCGATCAGCCCCAGCATTTT
CDR3aa: CASSEGDGDQPQHF

j_gene: TRBJ1-5
d_gene: TRBD1
abundance: few
v_gene: TRBV27
CDR3nt: TGTGCCAGCAGGCCCGGGACAGGGAGCAATCAGCCCCAGCATTTT
CDR3aa: CASRPGTGSNQPQHF

j_gene: TRBJ1-1
d_gene: .
abundance: .
v_gene: TRBV29-1
CDR3nt: TGCAGCGTGCCCAGGACAGAGGGAGCTTTCTTT
CDR3aa: CSVPRTEGAFF

j_gene: TRBJ2-7
d_gene: .
abundance: few
v_gene: TRBV29-1
CDR3nt: TGCAGCGTTGAATCGGAGATATCCTACGAGCAGTACTTC
CDR3aa: CSVESEISYEQYF

j_gene: TRBJ2-1
d_gene: .
abundance: .
v_gene: TRBV4-3
CDR3nt: TGCGCCAGCAGCCAAGCGTCACAGCAGGTACCCTACAATGAGCAGTTCTTC
CDR3aa: CASSQASQQVPYNEQFF

j_gene: TRBJ1-1
d_gene: TRBD1
abundance: once
v_gene: TRBV3-1
CDR3nt: TGTGCCAGCAGCTCGATCGTTAGGACAGGGCAAACTGAAGCTTTCTTT
CDR3aa: CASSSIVRTGQTEAFF

j_gene: TRBJ2-7
d_gene: TRBD2
abundance: few
v_gene: TRBV25-1
CDR3nt: TGTGCCAGCACTAGCGGCTACGAGCAGTACTTC
CDR3aa: CASTSGYEQYF

j_gene: TRBJ2-3
d_gene: .
abundance: .
v_gene: TRBV24-1
CDR3nt: TGTGCCACGAGGGGAGCAGGGATTACGCAGTATTTT
CDR3aa: CATRGAGITQYF

j_gene: TRBJ2-6
d_gene: TRBD1
abundance: .
v_gene: TRBV6-5
CDR3nt: TGTGCCAGCAGTTACGGGGACAGGATCTCTGGGGCCAACGTCCTGACTTTC
CDR3aa: CASSYGDRISGANVLTF

j_gene: TRBJ2-7
d_gene: TRBD2
abundance: .
v_gene: TRBV6-1
CDR3nt: TGTGCCAGCAGTCCGTCTAGCGGGGAGAGTACCTACGAGCAGTACTTC
CDR3aa: CASSPSSGESTYEQYF

j_gene: TRBJ1-5
d_gene: .
abundance: .
v_gene: TRBV23-1
CDR3nt: TGCGCCAGCAGTCGCCCGTTGGGGGGCCCTAATCATGCCCAGCATTTT
CDR3aa: CASSRPLGGPNHAQHF

j_gene: TRBJ1-1
d_gene: .
abundance: .
v_gene: TRBV20-1
CDR3nt: TGCAGTGCTAGAGATTTAGGCAGTGAAGCTTTCTTT
CDR3aa: CSARDLGSEAFF

j_gene: TRBJ1-2
d_gene: TRBD1
abundance: .
v_gene: TRBV14
CDR3nt: TGTGCCAGCAGCCAGACAGGGGGTGGCTATGGCTACACCTTC
CDR3aa: CASSQTGGGYGYTF

j_gene: TRBJ2-3
d_gene: TRBD2
abundance: once
v_gene: TRBV2
CDR3nt: TGTGCCAGCGGGAGGGCTAGCGGCACAGATACGCAGTATTTT
CDR3aa: CASGRASGTDTQYF

j_gene: TRBJ1-4
d_gene: TRBD1
abundance: .
v_gene: TRBV30
CDR3nt: TGTGCCTGGCTGAACAGGGGGCAAGAAAAACTGTTTTTT
CDR3aa: CAWLNRGQEKLFF

j_gene: TRBJ1-2
d_gene: .
abundance: .
v_gene: TRBV3-1
CDR3nt: TGTGCCAGCAGCCGGACCGGGACACTAGAAACCTATGGCTACACCTTC
CDR3aa: CASSRTGTLETYGYTF

j_gene: TRBJ2-7
d_gene: .
abundance: .
v_gene: TRBV2
CDR3nt: TGTGCCAGCAGTGGAGCCGGAATGAGGGTCTTCTACGAGCAGTACTTC
CDR3aa: CASSGAGMRVFYEQYF

j_gene: TRBJ2-7
d_gene: .
abundance: .
v_gene: TRBV10-3
CDR3nt: TGTGCCATCAGTGGAACGCCCGCCTACGAGCAGTACTTC
CDR3aa: CAISGTPAYEQYF

j_gene: TRBJ1-1
d_gene: .
abundance: .
v_gene: TRBV3-1
CDR3nt: TGTGCCAGCAAAGTTGGGAACACTGAAGCTTTCTTT
CDR3aa: CASKVGNTEAFF

j_gene: TRBJ1-1
d_gene: .
abundance: .
v_gene: TRBV5-6
CDR3nt: TGTGCCAGCAGCTCTGCCCCGGGGGGTGGCACTGAAGCTTTCTTT
CDR3aa: CASSSAPGGGTEAFF

j_gene: TRBJ2-7
d_gene: TRBD1
abundance: once
v_gene: TRBV7-8
CDR3nt: TGTGCCAGCAGCTCAACGGGAGGGGACAGGGGGTTGGGGGAGCAGTACTTC
CDR3aa: CASSSTGGDRGLGEQYF

j_gene: TRBJ2-2
d_gene: TRBD2
abundance: .
v_gene: TRBV9
CDR3nt: TGTGCCAGCAGCGTAGAAGGCGGGGGGACCGGGGAGCTGTTTTTT
CDR3aa: CASSVEGGGTGELFF

j_gene: TRBJ1-6
d_gene: .
abundance: .
v_gene: TRBV4-1
CDR3nt: TGCGCCAGCAGCCAGGATCCGGATACCACCCTCCACTTT
CDR3aa: CASSQDPDTTLHF

j_gene: TRBJ2-5
d_gene: .
abundance: .
v_gene: TRBV27
CDR3nt: TGTGCCAGCAGCACGGGACACCGGGGGGAGACCCAGTACTTC
CDR3aa: CASSTGHRGETQYF

j_gene: TRBJ2-5
d_gene: .
abundance: once
v_gene: TRBV6-5
CDR3nt: TGTGCCAGCAGTTTCGCAGGGGAGGGAATTCAAGAGACCCAGTACTTC
CDR3aa: CASSFAGEGIQETQYF

j_gene: TRBJ2-3
d_gene: TRBD1
abundance: .
v_gene: TRBV5-6
CDR3nt: TGTGCCAGCAGCCCTGACAGGGAAGATACGCAGTATTTT
CDR3aa: CASSPDREDTQYF

j_gene: TRBJ1-6
d_gene: TRBD1
abundance: .
v_gene: TRBV27
CDR3nt: TGTGCCAGCAGTTTCCTGTGGACAGGTGATTCACCCCTCCACTTT
CDR3aa: CASSFLWTGDSPLHF

j_gene: TRBJ1-2
d_gene: TRBD1
abundance: .
v_gene: TRBV27
CDR3nt: TGTGCCAGCAGTGGCAACAGGGGTGGCTATGGCTACACCTTC
CDR3aa: CASSGNRGGYGYTF